This TCR beta chain was recovered during a study of blood T cells in healthy people across ages (dated by TCRdb to the mid-2010s). About the investigation overall: In model experiments, template switching captured roughly one uniquely barcoded TCR beta cDNA molecule for every two T cells. Using deep sequencing normalized with unique cDNA molecular identifiers, the study measured how TCR beta repertoire diversity changes with age. Donors were grouped into four age groups: young (average about 15 years), middle-aged (39), aged (roughly 67) and long-lived (about 89). To avoid experimental bias, donors of different ages were distributed randomly across sequencing lanes. Using the same blood draw, the study looked at two additional independent replicas of 1 million unique cDNA reads for two donors, one aged 18 to 30 and the other aged 80 or older.

CDR1 and CDR2 are read off the germline V gene (reference sequence) as LGHDT and YNNKEL. The CDR3 runs 17 amino acids, cysteine and phenylalanine included. CDR3 DNA is the only sequence kept; it has 51 bases, read in frame from the first base. Deletion took 0 bases off V and 1 base off J, with a span of 13 bases between the germline ends. General study outcomes and caveats: Donor CMV infection status was unknown, potentially confounding age-related changes in expanded clonotypes. As age increased, observed TCR beta diversity per million T cells dropped in a roughly linear way, and a significant reduction was already evident by age about 40. Conclusive comparison of naive and antigen-experienced compartments was prevented by the profiling of bulk unsorted PBMCs. Estimates of total diversity from one million sequenced T cells were regarded as lower bounds and underestimates. Compared with the aged group, more naive CD4+ T cells, fewer expanded clones and increased TCR diversity were shown by the long-lived group, suggesting age selection. The percentage of naive T cells measured by flow cytometry correlated strongly with observed TCR beta diversity.

Notes on this clonotype: Which antigen it targets is not known. No quality values exist for individual bases; no much larger clone is one base distant.

The 35 to 40 donors, aged roughly 6 to 100 years, were systemically healthy Caucasian individuals from Russia. Each donor gave about 9.7 milliliters of peripheral blood, drawn into EDTA-treated Vacutainer tubes. Ficoll-Paque density-gradient centrifugation was used to isolate PBMCs, with at least 6.5 million per sample. Trizol reagent was used to extract total RNA from PBMCs, with at least 5 micrograms per sample. Naive CD45RAhigh/CD27high T cell percentages were measured by flow cytometry on a PBMC aliquot from every donor. The library was produced with 5' RACE. The sample was run on an Illumina HiSeq 2500. A second 7 to 11 cycle PCR used a sample-barcoded 5' primer and a J-beta primer mix. A unique molecular identifier was introduced onto each TCR beta cDNA molecule by a template-switch 5' adaptor carrying 12 random nucleotides. At least 2.5 million CDR3-containing paired-end reads were obtained from each sample. The Mint cDNA synthesis kit, primed by a TRBC-specific oligonucleotide, was used to synthesize first-strand cDNA from all RNA. After uracil-DNA glycosylase treatment, a first 18-cycle PCR used universal primers M1SS and BC2_uni_R on all cDNA. For the original study's pipeline: For normalization, 1 million high-quality reads were randomly selected from each sample, with every read carrying a distinct molecular identifier. Reads with shared molecular identifiers were discarded instead of being binned into consensus sequences. MiTCR, set to a Q25 quality threshold and the strictest error-elimination algorithm, was used for CDR3 identification, clonotype clustering and error correction. Lower-bound total TCR beta diversity was estimated with a nonparametric unseen species model using Euler transformation. TCRdb reworked the public reads: Q25 trimming with fastp, MiXCR clone assembly, productive beta chains retained. Every CDR3 protein is listed once, alongside the most common genes and DNA of its rows. None of the V and J calls come from the authors' own analysis; TCRdb made them. The sample contains approximately 730,000 distinct CDR3 sequences, 53% of them found a single time. Jointly, the top ten make up 40% to 50% of the sample.

Sequencing input: blood. This receptor was identified in a man at least 80 years old in good health. Recombination linked TRBV3-1 to TRBJ2-1; matching of 6 bases hints at TRBD1 as the D gene. Here the CDR3 is given as CASSQDQGIGSYNEQFF. The DNA is TGTGCCAGCAGCCAAGATCAGGGGATAGGGTCCTACAATGAGCAGTTCTTC.